These 16 T cell receptor beta chains share one sample of origin, sequenced in a study of blood T cells in healthy people across ages. With a J-beta primer mix and a sample-barcoded 5' primer, a second PCR ran 7 to 11 cycles. TCRdb redid the calling of the 5' RACE reads with MiXCR, one entry per CDR3 protein. The repertoire has 270,000 or so distinct CDR3 sequences, less than 30% of them found once; the top ten carry 25% to 35%. Input material: blood. These receptors originate from a woman aged 70-85 years in good health.

The rearrangement uses TRBV27 and TRBJ1-1; perhaps TRBD1 as D (5 bases). CDR3 length equals 14 residues. Germline lookup yields CDR1 MNHEY and CDR2 SMNVEV (reference sequence). The ends were cut back, 6 bases at V and 3 bases at J, with 14 bases in the middle. The CDR3 is CASSSRGRYTEAFF. In nucleotides, the CDR3 is TGTGCCAGCAGCTCTAGGGGACGGTACACTGAAGCTTTCTTT.

V usage is TRBV10-2 and J usage is TRBJ2-2; 9 bases map to TRBD2. Germline assignment: CDR1 WSHSY and CDR2 SAAADI. The CDR3 is 15 amino acids. The ends lost 6 bases at V and 1 base at J; junction bases unmatched: 3. The CDR3 loop reads CASRKLAGNTGELFF. The CDR3 DNA follows: TGCGCCAGCAGAAAACTAGCGGGGAACACCGGGGAGCTGTTTTTT.

This clonotype was observed a handful of times. The V and J genes are TRBV5-1 and TRBJ2-5; the match to TRBD1 covers 7 bases. After removal of 0 bases from V and 5 bases from J, the junction contained 10 bases not matched to a gene. This CDR3 has 16 residues. Germline V gene lookup returns CDR1 SGHRS and CDR2 YFSETQ. The CDR3 region is CASSLDPDRRVETQYF. For the CDR3, the DNA is TGCGCCAGCAGCTTGGATCCGGACAGGCGAGTGGAGACCCAGTACTTC. The entire variable domain, with the rest obtained from reference TRBV5-1 and TRBJ2-5, is as follows: KAGVTQTPRYLIKTRGQQVTLSCSPISGHRSVSWYQQTPGQGLQFLFEYFSETQRNKGNFPGRFSGRQFSNSRSEMNVSTLELGDSALYLCASSLDPDRRVETQYFGPGTRLLVL.

This clonotype was picked up one time. This rearrangement joins TRBV20-1 to TRBJ2-7; the D call may be TRBD1 or TRBD2 (5 bases each). Germline V gene lookup returns CDR1 DFQATT and CDR2 SNEGSKA (reference sequence). V gave up 0 bases and J gave up 3 bases, with 12 bases separating them. This CDR3 region has 14 residues. CDR3 nucleotides: TGCAGTGCTAGAGAGGGACGAGCCTTCTACGAGCAGTACTTC. Translation: CSAREGRAFYEQYF.

This clonotype was counted between two and nine times. V and J are TRBV14 and TRBJ2-5; 7 bases line up with TRBD2. The tail of the sequence fits TRBJ2-1 better, so the J call may be wrong. Germline V gene data show CDR1 as SGHDN and CDR2 as FVKESK. This CDR3 has 15 amino acids. CDR3 in DNA: TGTGCCAGCAGCCCCATCGGCGGGAGTAGGGATGAGCAGTTCTTC. This translates into CASSPIGGSRDEQFF.

The chain employs TRBV29-1 and TRBJ1-5, with D uncertain. V lost 5 bases and J lost 0, with 5 bases in between. Germline lookup yields CDR1 SQVTM and CDR2 ANQGSEA. The length of the CDR3 is 12 residues. CDR3 nucleotides: TGCAGCGTTTACGATAGCAATCAGCCCCAGCATTTT. As protein: CSVYDSNQPQHF.

The table lists this clonotype with a few counts. V is TRBV13 and J is TRBJ2-2; D ambiguous. Germline assignment: CDR1 PRHDT and CDR2 FYEKMQ (reference sequence). The CDR3 runs 15 residues. Trimming pared 5 bases from V and 3 bases from J, leaving 13 bases between. The CDR3 sequence is CASSPATTYTGELFF. As DNA, the CDR3 is TGTGCCAGCAGCCCCGCGACCACTTACACCGGGGAGCTGTTTTTT.

V gene TRBV29-1 combines with J gene TRBJ2-3; 7 nucleotides align to TRBD1. This CDR3 is built from 14 residues. In germline, CDR1 is SQVTM, CDR2 ANQGSEA. The V gene end was trimmed by 7 bases and the J gene end by 5 bases; junction bases not matched to a gene: 12. In nucleotides, the CDR3 is TGCAGCGCATGTGGGACAGTTGGTGGAGATACGCAGTATTTT. Its protein product is CSACGTVGGDTQYF.

This clonotype came up a few times. This rearrangement joins TRBV6-5 to TRBJ2-7; D assignment may be TRBD1 or TRBD2 (6 bases each). The CDR3 covers 13 residues. V gave up 2 bases and J gave up 7 bases, with 12 bases separating them. The germline V gene has CDR1 MNHEY and CDR2 SVGAGI. The CDR3 coding sequence is TGTGCCAGCAGTTACGGGGGGCCGGGTGAGCAGTACTTC. Translation gives CASSYGGPGEQYF.

The chain uses TRBV28 and TRBJ2-5; tentative D call: TRBD2 (6 bases). Germline CDR1 and CDR2: MDHEN and SYDVKM. V was pared by 6 bases and J by 5 bases, with 16 bases between. This CDR3 comprises 14 residues. CDR3 sequence (DNA): TGTGCCAGCAGATCGACTGGCGGGACGGAGACCCAGTACTTC. Residues: CASRSTGGTETQYF.

This clonotype came up a few times. For the CDR3, the DNA is TGCGCCAGCAGCCAGGGGACCCTGACAGGGGCGGAGGAAAAACTGTTTTTT. Translated, it gives CASSQGTLTGAEEKLFF. The chain combines TRBV4-1 with TRBJ1-4, with 8 bases aligning to TRBD1. V trimming: 3 bases; J trimming: 8 bases; junction bases outside the gene matches: 14. The CDR3 runs to 17 residues. Germline assignment: CDR1 MGHRA and CDR2 YSYEKL.

The rearrangement uses TRBV7-9 and TRBJ1-3, with D unresolved. This CDR3 is built from 11 residues. The V gene's germline CDR1 is SEHNR and CDR2 FQNEAQ (reference sequence). Between the trimmed V and J ends, which lost 9 bases and 4 bases, there was a span of 7 bases. The CDR3 loop reads CARREGNTIYF. The DNA for the CDR3 is TGTGCCAGGAGAGAGGGAAACACCATATATTTT.

The table lists this clonotype with a few counts. V and J are TRBV11-2 and TRBJ2-1, with 12 bases lining up with TRBD1. Germline V gene sequence: CDR1 SGHAT, CDR2 FQNNGV. V shed 4 bases, J shed 15 bases, and the junction held 19 bases outside the gene matches. The CDR3 has 17 residues. This CDR3 is CASSSRPPGQGAILRFF. Here the CDR3 DNA reads TGTGCCAGCAGCTCGCGACCACCGGGACAGGGGGCGATCCTTAGGTTCTTC.

Only one count was recorded for this clonotype. The chain links TRBV29-1 to TRBJ1-2; 8 bases are shared with TRBD1. The germline V gene encodes CDR1 SQVTM and CDR2 ANQGSEA. The J segment lost 7 bases and the V segment lost 6 bases, leaving 4 bases of the junction unmatched. The length of the CDR3 is 11 residues. CDR3 region: CSVDRVFGYTF. In nucleotides, the CDR3 is TGCAGCGTGGACAGGGTCTTTGGCTACACCTTC.

This clonotype was seen just once. This chain uses TRBV7-9 with TRBJ2-1, with 10 positions matching TRBD2. CDR1 and CDR2 (germline): SEHNR, FQNEAQ (reference sequence). V was pared by 5 bases and J by 3 bases, with 4 bases of the junction left unmatched. CDR3 length: 15 amino acids. In nucleotides, the CDR3 is TGTGCCAGCAGCGTTTCTAGCGGGAGCTACAATGAGCAGTTCTTC. Protein: CASSVSSGSYNEQFF.

This clonotype was recorded a few times. This chain joins TRBV20-1 and TRBJ2-6; D might be TRBD1 or TRBD2, each matching 6 bases. Germline CDR1 reads DFQATT; CDR2 reads SNEGSKA (reference sequence). V was clipped by 1 base and J by 4 bases, with 20 bases between them. The CDR3 covers 18 residues. In DNA form, the CDR3 reads TGCAGTGCTAGAGTCTTGGGGGGCCCCCTCTCCGGGGCCAACGTCCTGACTTTC. Translating it yields CSARVLGGPLSGANVLTF.